The subject of this entry is one T cell receptor (beta chain). Original methodology: Estimation of nucleated cell counts relied on the amplification of reference gene primers. Sequencing was performed with immunoSEQ multiplex PCR; in TCRdb, only in-frame clones are kept and a portion is missing. V, J and clone size derive from that table, while D and trimming were established from the DNA sequence. The sample shows a few hundred thousand clones, around three quarters of them seen only once. Germline V gene data show CDR1 as ENHRY and CDR2 as SYGVKD. V lost 8 bases, J lost 4 bases, and 14 bases lay in between. The CDR3 has 13 amino acids. The sample originates from a study of blood T cell repertoires in COVID-19. Study-wide background: Samples representing acute and convalescent COVID-19 were sourced from the United States, Italy and Spain. PBMCs, B-cell-depleted T cells, or T cells provided the cDNA or gDNA that made up the material.

The sequenced sample consisted of peripheral blood. The receptor was isolated from a woman in her 70s with acute or convalescent COVID-19. The chain joins TRBV10-3 to TRBJ1-2; tentative D call: TRBD1 (6 bases). The CDR3 region has the DNA TGTGCCATCGGGGGCGCGGAGACCTATGGCTACACCTTC. Its protein is CAIGGAETYGYTF.